This paragraph reports one TCR beta chain. Its antigen remains unknown. These data belong to a study of CD8 T cells in Susac syndrome. Notes on the study in general: As the study acknowledged, the number of individuals in its TCR sequencing and HLA analysis was relatively small.

Random hexamers primed reverse transcription of 0.5 to 1 ug RNA. The TCR beta CDR3 was amplified by immunoSEQ multiplex PCR across 54 Vbeta, 13 Jbeta. TCRdb reprocessed the immunoSEQ multiplex PCR reads via MiXCR and lists one record per CDR3 protein. The sample includes roughly 200,000 distinct CDR3 sequences, around 96% of them seen just once. The CDR3 totals 14 residues. V was shortened by 0 bases and J by 4 bases, with 13 bases between the two germline ends. Looked up from germline, CDR1 is GTSNPN and CDR2 is SVGIG (reference sequence). Sequencing of TCR beta was undertaken in CD8+ and CD4+ T cells derived from blood. Age- and sex-matched healthy donors served as the control group.

The chain links TRBV30 to TRBJ2-7, with D possibly matching TRBD2 (5 bases). Source material: CD4+ T cells from PBMCs. The origin of this receptor is a human donor in good health. The CDR3 nucleotides read TGTGCCTGGAGTGTCTTGGGCGGGCGGTACGAGCAGTACTTC. This encodes CAWSVLGGRYEQYF.